This is a list of T cell receptor beta chains from one sample in a study of PD-L1 blockade in urothelial cancer. The protocol was immunoSEQ multiplex PCR, while the TCRdb copy is restricted to in-frame clones and leaves out a portion. Of around 100,000 clones in the sample, roughly 87% are singletons; the top ten hold 1.5% to 2%. The starting material was PBMCs, obtained around atezolizumab (anti-PD-L1) treatment. The receptors come from a man aged 55 to 69 with urothelial cancer. The CDR3 runs from the conserved cysteine through the conserved F or W. The order of the fields is V gene, D gene, clone size, J gene, CDR3 DNA, CDR3 protein. A D gene is named only where the DNA matches it firmly. Clone size is stated in some rows and not others, as once, few, many or a class when expanded.

>TRBV29-1|-|-|TRBJ2-7
TGCAGCGTGAAGGCACGGAGCTCCTACGAGCAGTACTTC
CSVKARSSYEQYF
>TRBV7-9|TRBD2|-|TRBJ2-5
TGTGCCAGCACCCTCGGGGGGGGGAAGGGGACCCAGTACTTC
CASTLGGGKGTQYF
>TRBV7-9|-|-|TRBJ2-3
TGTGCCAGCAGCTTTTTCGCTTCCGGGACACCTAGCACAGATACGCAGTATTTT
CASSFFASGTPSTDTQYF
>TRBV10-2|TRBD1|-|TRBJ1-2
TGCGCCGTAAGTTATGGGACAGAGGCTAACTATGGCTACACCTTC
CAVSYGTEANYGYTF
>TRBV7-6|-|-|TRBJ1-4
TGTGCCAGCAGCTTAGCGTCCCTCCTTAATGAAAAACTGTTTTTT
CASSLASLLNEKLFF
>TRBV29-1|TRBD2|once|TRBJ2-1
TGCAGCGTTGAGGGAGGGCGAAAGAGCTCCTACAATGAGCAGTTCTTC
CSVEGGRKSSYNEQFF
>TRBV7-2|TRBD1|-|TRBJ1-5
TGTGCCAGCAGTGACAGGGGAAGCAATCAGCCCCAGCATTTT
CASSDRGSNQPQHF
>TRBV5-1|-|-|TRBJ2-4
TGCGCCAGCAGCTTGGCCCCGCGAGCCAAAAACATTCAGTACTTC
CASSLAPRAKNIQYF
>TRBV5-4|-|-|TRBJ2-4
TGTACCAGCAGCTTGGGATTTAAAGTACCAGAAAACATTCAGTACTTC
CTSSLGFKVPENIQYF
>TRBV9|TRBD1|-|TRBJ1-1
TGTGCCAGCAGCCTCAGGGGGAGGTCTGAAGCTTTCTTT
CASSLRGRSEAFF
>TRBV7-9|TRBD1|-|TRBJ1-4
TGTGCCAGCAGCCACCGCGGACAGGGGGCCGAAAAACTGTTTTTT
CASSHRGQGAEKLFF
>TRBV7-9|TRBD2|-|TRBJ2-1
TGTGCCAGCAGCCAGACCGGGACTAGCGGGAGGGCCGCTTACAATGAGCAGTTCTTC
CASSQTGTSGRAAYNEQFF
>TRBV6-1|-|-|TRBJ2-1
TGTGCCAGCAGTGAATTCGGACAGAAAGAATACAATGAGCAGTTCTTC
CASSEFGQKEYNEQFF